This TCR beta chain was identified in a study of T cell repertoires in cytomegalovirus infection. About the study: Epitope selection comprised recently identified HLA-C-restricted CMV epitopes and well-studied HLA-B-restricted CMV epitopes. Shared public TCR beta signatures pointed to both CMV infection and a matching HLA type. Study findings and constraints: Cumulative frequency of public TCR beta families picked out carriers of CMV plus the relevant HLA. HLA-C-restricted, CMV-specific TCR beta clonotypes were dominant ex vivo.

The CDR3 is made up of 14 amino acids. The germline V gene has CDR1 MNHNS and CDR2 SASEGT. V shed 4 bases, J shed 7 bases, and the junction held 6 bases outside the gene matches. TCRdb recomputed calls from the reads with MiXCR, one row per CDR3 protein. The data show about 920,000 distinct CDR3 sequences, approximately 31% seen once. This clonotype was picked up a small number of times. The target antigen is unknown. The gene calls are TRBV6-1 and TRBJ2-2, with 7 bases identical to TRBD1. Sequencing used cultured CD8+ T cells from PBMCs, obtained from culture after CMV antigen stimulation. The clonotype originates from a human donor in good health (CMV status not recorded). Some clones in this sample may be carry-over from other donors' samples. The CDR3 region is CASSGTGENGELFF. CDR3 coding DNA: TGTGCCAGCAGTGGGACAGGAGAGAACGGGGAGCTGTTTTTT.